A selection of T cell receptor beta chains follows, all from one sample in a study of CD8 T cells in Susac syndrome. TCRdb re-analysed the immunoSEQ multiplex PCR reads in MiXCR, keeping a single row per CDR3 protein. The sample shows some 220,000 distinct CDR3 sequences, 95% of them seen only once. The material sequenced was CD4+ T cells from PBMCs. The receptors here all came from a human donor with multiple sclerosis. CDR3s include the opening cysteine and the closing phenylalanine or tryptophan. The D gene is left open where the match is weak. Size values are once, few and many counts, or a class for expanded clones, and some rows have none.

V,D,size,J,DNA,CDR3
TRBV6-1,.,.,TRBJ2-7,TGTGCCAGCGTGACCTCGGGCTACGAGCAGTACTTC,CASVTSGYEQYF
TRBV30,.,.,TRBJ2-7,TGTGCCTGGAGTGGGGGTCGTCCGGTGTACTTC,CAWSGGRPVYF
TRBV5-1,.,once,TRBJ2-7,TGCGCCAGCAGCTCCGACTCTCTCTCCTACGAGCAGTACTTC,CASSSDSLSYEQYF
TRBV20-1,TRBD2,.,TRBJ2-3,TGCAGTGCCAACATGCCCCTTTTATCGGGAGGGCAGTATTTT,CSANMPLLSGGQYF
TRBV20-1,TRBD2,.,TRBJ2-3,TGCAGTGCTAGAGCAGGAGCGGGGGGGCCAACAGATACGCAGTATTTT,CSARAGAGGPTDTQYF
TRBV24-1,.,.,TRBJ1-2,TGTGCCACCAGTGATTCCCGGGATCCCCACGGGGGCTACACCTTC,CATSDSRDPHGGYTF
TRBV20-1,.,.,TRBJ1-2,TGCAGTGCCCCAACTTCCCCAGGGGTTCGGGTAAATGGCTACACCTTC,CSAPTSPGVRVNGYTF
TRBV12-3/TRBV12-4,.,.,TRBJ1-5,TGTGCCAGCAGTCCAGGCGTTTGGGGAAATCAGCCCCAGCATTTT,CASSPGVWGNQPQHF
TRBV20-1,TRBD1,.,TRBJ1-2,TGCAGTGCTAGGATGGACAGGGGGCGACATGGCTACACCTTC,CSARMDRGRHGYTF
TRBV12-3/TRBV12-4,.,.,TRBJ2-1,TGTGCCAGCAGTTTCATGGGGAATGAGCAGTTCTTC,CASSFMGNEQFF
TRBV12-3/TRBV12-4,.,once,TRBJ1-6,TGTGCCAGCAGTCGGGACGGCGGGGGTTCACCCCTCCACTTT,CASSRDGGGSPLHF
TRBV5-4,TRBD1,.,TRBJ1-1,TGTGCCAGCAGCGTCCCAGGGGGGTTCACTGAAGCTTTCTTT,CASSVPGGFTEAFF